These 24 T cell receptor beta chains were all obtained from the same sample, sequenced in a study of blood T cell repertoires in COVID-19. Using immunoSEQ multiplex PCR, the repertoire was profiled, and TCRdb retains in-frame clones only, with some absent. This table has 210,000 or so clones, around 90% appearing once. The source material was peripheral blood. The receptors were sampled from a man aged 45-60 years with acute or convalescent COVID-19.

The J gene is TRBJ1-1, the V gene TRBV28; 8 nucleotides align to TRBD1. V trimming: 5 bases; J trimming: 0 bases; junction bases outside the gene matches: 5. CDR3 size: 15 residues. Germline V gene data show CDR1 as MDHEN and CDR2 as SYDVKM. The CDR3 region is CASSIDRGLNTEAFF. DNA of the CDR3: TGTGCCAGCAGTATCGACAGGGGATTGAACACTGAAGCTTTCTTT.

This clone occurred once. The chain links TRBV6-5 to TRBJ2-1, with 11 bases lining up with TRBD2. Losses at the gene ends were 6 bases for V and 7 bases for J; bases not matched to a gene: 5. CDR3 length equals 14 residues. The germline V gene has CDR1 MNHEY and CDR2 SVGAGI. CDR3 region: CASRTGLAVNEQFF. The CDR3 nucleotides read TGTGCCAGCAGGACGGGACTAGCGGTGAATGAGCAGTTCTTC.

This chain links TRBV10-3 with TRBJ1-1; the match to TRBD1 covers 8 bases. CDR3 length: 15 residues. The V gene end was trimmed by 10 bases and the J gene end by 0 bases; junction bases not matched to a gene: 10. CDR1 is ENHRY and CDR2 is SYGVKD in the germline V gene. CDR3 DNA sequence: TGTGCCAGTACGAGACAGGGGCTGATGAACACTGAAGCTTTCTTT. Amino acid sequence: CASTRQGLMNTEAFF.

The chain carries TRBV7-9 and TRBJ1-5; 11 bases match TRBD1. CDR3 length equals 18 residues. Germline trimming cut 5 bases from V and 0 bases from J; bases unmatched to any gene: 9. CDR1 SEHNR and CDR2 FQNEAQ come from the germline V gene (reference sequence). For the CDR3, the DNA is TGTGCCAGCAGCCTCGGACAGGGGGCGCATCTTAGCAATCAGCCCCAGCATTTT. Protein sequence: CASSLGQGAHLSNQPQHF.

The rearrangement uses TRBV5-6 and TRBJ2-1; perhaps TRBD2 as D (5 bases). Germline values: CDR1 SGHDT, CDR2 YYEEEE. CDR3 length: 11 residues. V lost 1 base and J 10 bases, leaving 6 bases between the germline ends. The CDR3 DNA sequence: TGTGCCAGCAGCTTGAGACTAGAGCAGTTCTTC. This codes for CASSLRLEQFF.

The rearrangement joins TRBV7-9 to TRBJ1-5; D is undetermined. Germline CDR1 is SEHNR and CDR2 is FQNEAQ (reference sequence). The V gene lost 2 bases and the J gene lost 9 bases, with 8 bases spanning the gap. The CDR3 sequence is 12 residues long. The CDR3 DNA sequence: TGTGCCAGCAGCTTATTCACCGGGCCCCAGCATTTT. Translated, it gives CASSLFTGPQHF. The full variable domain, with the rest looked up from reference TRBV7-9 and TRBJ1-5, is DTGVSQNPRHKITKRGQNVTFRCDPISEHNRLYWYRQTLGQGPEFLTYFQNEAQLEKSRLLSDRFSAERPKGSFSTLEIQRTEQGDSAMYLCASSLFTGPQHFGDGTRLSIL.

The J gene is TRBJ2-7, the V gene TRBV24-1; the match to TRBD2 covers 13 bases. The trim removed 4 bases at V and 4 bases at J, leaving 3 bases unmatched. Germline V gives CDR1 KGHDR, CDR2 SFDVKD. The CDR3 runs to 15 residues. CDR3 region: CATSDGLAGVYEQYF. CDR3 sequence (DNA): TGTGCCACCAGTGACGGACTAGCGGGAGTATACGAGCAGTACTTC.

The chain employs TRBV18 and TRBJ1-4; D may be TRBD1 (6 bases). The V end lost 4 bases, the J end lost 6 bases, and 9 bases lay between the germline ends. Germline CDR1 KGHSH, CDR2 LQKENI. CDR3 size: 13 residues. CDR3 region: CASSHRDHEKLFF. CDR3 sequence (DNA): TGTGCCAGCTCACACAGGGACCATGAAAAACTGTTTTTT.

This chain joins TRBV29-1 and TRBJ2-1; 9 nucleotides agree with TRBD1. CDR1 and CDR2 (germline): SQVTM, ANQGSEA. The CDR3 consists of 17 residues. The V gene end was trimmed by 1 base and the J gene end by 1 base; junction bases not matched to a gene: 8. CDR3 residues: CSVEGWRDRVSYNEQFF. In DNA, the CDR3 is TGCAGCGTTGAAGGATGGAGGGACAGGGTTTCCTACAATGAGCAGTTCTTC.

This chain links TRBV9 with TRBJ2-7; a possible D gene is TRBD2 (6 bases). CDR3 length: 13 amino acids. CDR1 is SGDLS, CDR2 YYNGEE, per germline. The ends were cut back, 0 bases at V and 9 bases at J, with 13 bases in the middle. CDR3 sequence reads: CASSVEEGRWQYF. For the CDR3, the DNA is TGTGCCAGCAGCGTAGAGGAGGGTAGGTGGCAGTACTTC. The variable domain in full, completed from reference TRBV9 and TRBJ2-7, reads DSGVTQTPKHLITATGQRVTLRCSPRSGDLSVYWYQQSLDQGLQFLIQYYNGEERAKGNILERFSAQQFPDLHSELNLSSLELGDSALYFCASSVEEGRWQYFGPGTRLTVT.

The V call is TRBV5-4, the J call TRBJ2-7; no clear D gene. Germline V lookup: CDR1 SGHNT, CDR2 YYREEE (reference sequence). Trimming took off 3 bases at V and 0 bases at J, with 13 bases between the two ends. The length of the CDR3 is 15 residues. The CDR3 sequence is CASSSLAVSSYEQYF. The CDR3 nucleotides are TGTGCCAGCAGCTCCCTTGCCGTGAGCTCCTACGAGCAGTACTTC.

This clone appeared a few times. The V gene is TRBV4-2, the J gene TRBJ1-6; 7 bases map to TRBD1. The CDR3 totals 16 residues. Unmatched junction bases numbered 9, after V lost 4 bases and J lost 6 bases. Germline assignment: CDR1 LGHNA and CDR2 YNFKEQ. For the CDR3, the DNA is TGTGCCAGCAGCCTAGGGGGCGGACAGCGTAATTCACCCCTCCACTTT. It translates to CASSLGGGQRNSPLHF.

The V and J genes are TRBV6-5 and TRBJ1-3, with a possible D match to TRBD1 (6 bases). Trimming took off 4 bases at V and 0 bases at J, with 10 bases between the two ends. The CDR3 covers 15 residues. Germline CDR1 and CDR2: MNHEY and SVGAGI. For the CDR3, the DNA is TGTGCCAGCAGTTCAATACAGGGCTCTGGAAACACCATATATTTT. This codes for CASSSIQGSGNTIYF.

This chain joins TRBV5-8 and TRBJ2-3; TRBD1 matches at 9 bases. Germline values: CDR1 SGHTS, CDR2 YDEGEE. The CDR3 is 18 amino acids. J was trimmed by 0 bases and V by 4 bases; bases with no gene match: 12. CDR3 sequence: CASSPGQGIARSTDTQYF. The CDR3 bases are TGTGCCAGCAGCCCGGGACAGGGAATTGCTCGGAGCACAGATACGCAGTATTTT.

V gene TRBV4-2 combines with J gene TRBJ2-7, with TRBD1 identical over 7 bases. This CDR3 has 14 residues. The ends lost 3 bases at V and 5 bases at J; junction bases unmatched: 7. Germline values: CDR1 LGHNA, CDR2 YNFKEQ. This CDR3 is CASSQSGQPNEQYF. CDR3 DNA: TGTGCCAGCAGCCAGTCGGGACAGCCTAACGAGCAGTACTTC.

The chain is built from TRBV6-6 and TRBJ2-1, with 12 bases that match TRBD2. CDR3 size: 24 residues. Trimming took 5 bases from V and 6 from J; bases not matched to a gene: 32. CDR1 MNHNY and CDR2 SVGAGI come from the germline V gene (reference sequence). CDR3 nucleotide sequence: TGTGCCAGCAGTCACCTCCTCTTAAGTGGTGGGTTGAGACTAGCGGGAGAAAAGGGCAATGAGCAGTTCTTC. Its translation is CASSHLLLSGGLRLAGEKGNEQFF.

The rearrangement links TRBV19 to TRBJ2-2; D might be TRBD2 (6 bases). The germline gives CDR1 LNHDA, CDR2 SQIVND (reference sequence). CDR3 length: 14 amino acids. V lost 11 bases and J 2 bases, leaving 15 bases between the germline ends. The DNA of the CDR3 is TGTGCCCTCGGGATGGGAGGCAACACCGGGGAGCTGTTTTTT. Translating it yields CALGMGGNTGELFF.

This clone was observed a handful of times. In nucleotides, the CDR3 is TGTGCCAGCAGTTTCGCCAGGGGGCCTAGGCAGCCCCAGCATTTT. It is translated as CASSFARGPRQPQHF. J is TRBJ1-5 and V is TRBV28; 8 positions match TRBD1. Looked up from germline, CDR1 is MDHEN and CDR2 is SYDVKM. The V segment lost 3 bases and the J segment 7 bases; nucleotides outside the gene matches: 8. CDR3 length equals 15 residues.

This CDR3 reads CASSERQPYEQYF. The CDR3 coding sequence is TGTGCCAGCAGTGAAAGACAGCCCTACGAGCAGTACTTC. This chain connects TRBV6-1 to TRBJ2-7; D might be TRBD1 (5 bases). The CDR3 extends over 13 amino acids. Trimming shortened V by 2 bases and J by 2 bases, and 7 bases separated the two germline ends. Germline loops: CDR1 MNHNS, CDR2 SASEGT.

The V gene is TRBV10-3, the J gene TRBJ2-7, with 9 bases lining up with TRBD2. The V segment lost 6 bases and the J segment 5 bases; nucleotides outside the gene matches: 8. The CDR3 is 14 residues long. CDR1 is ENHRY and CDR2 is SYGVKD in the germline V gene. The CDR3 sequence is CAIRREGLLDEQYF. The CDR3 nucleotides read TGTGCCATCAGGCGGGAGGGCCTATTGGACGAGCAGTACTTC.

The chain uses TRBV27 and TRBJ2-3; 9 nucleotides align to TRBD1. Trimming took 2 bases from V and 5 from J; bases not matched to a gene: 11. CDR1 and CDR2 (germline): MNHEY, SMNVEV (reference sequence). This CDR3 region has 17 residues. CDR3 nucleotide sequence: TGTGCCAGCAGTTTAGGGCCCGGGACAGGGTGGAAAGATACGCAGTATTTT. Amino acids: CASSLGPGTGWKDTQYF.

This CDR3 is CASSFGSGIYEQYF. The CDR3 nucleotides are TGTGCCAGCAGCTTCGGTAGCGGGATCTACGAGCAGTACTTC. The chain couples TRBV7-8 to TRBJ2-7; 8 bases line up with TRBD2. With 3 bases clipped from V and 3 bases from J, the junction kept 4 bases outside the gene matches. Germline V lookup: CDR1 SGHVS, CDR2 FQNEAQ. The CDR3 sequence is 14 residues long.

In the case of this clone: The sample carries other DNA sequences with the same CDR3. The chain links TRBV6-4 to TRBJ1-6; D might be TRBD1 (5 bases). The CDR3 runs to 15 residues. The germline gives CDR1 MRHNA, CDR2 SNTAGT. Trimming took 3 bases from V and 7 from J, leaving 13 bases between them. In nucleotides, the CDR3 is TGTGCCAGCAGTGAGTTTCCAAGGGGAAATTCACCCCTCCACTTT. Amino acid sequence: CASSEFPRGNSPLHF.

This chain links TRBV19 with TRBJ2-6; D perhaps matches TRBD1 (6 bases). The CDR3 loop spans 14 amino acids. CDR1 and CDR2 (germline): LNHDA, SQIVND (reference sequence). The V gene lost 8 bases and the J gene lost 2 bases, with 10 bases spanning the gap. In nucleotides, the CDR3 is TGTGCCAGTTCCCCAGGGGCTGGGGCCAACGTCCTGACTTTC. Its protein product is CASSPGAGANVLTF.